Shown below are 17 T cell receptor beta chains from a single sample sequenced in a study of identical twins. TCRdb re-called the 5' RACE reads through MiXCR, storing one row per CDR3 protein. The sample shows over 550,000 distinct CDR3 sequences, around 7.4% of them seen only once. This sample was also put to use in a study of yellow fever vaccine responses in identical twins.

The source material was PBMCs. These receptors were obtained from a woman aged 18-35 years in good health.

This clonotype was recorded many times. V is TRBV11-2 and J is TRBJ1-1; D gene unclear. The CDR3 sequence is 13 residues long. Germline V gene data show CDR1 as SGHAT and CDR2 as FQNNGV. V lost 2 bases and J 2 bases, leaving 6 bases between the germline ends. The CDR3 sequence: CASSLLINTEAFF. The CDR3 nucleotides read TGTGCCAGCAGCTTACTCATTAACACTGAAGCTTTCTTT.

V is TRBV5-1 and J is TRBJ2-1, with 11 bases lining up with TRBD1. Germline loops: CDR1 SGHRS, CDR2 YFSETQ. V shed 6 bases, J shed 4 bases, and the junction held 18 bases outside the gene matches. The CDR3 loop spans 19 amino acids. CDR3 DNA sequence: TGCGCCAGCACCCTCCCGGACAGGGGGCGACTACATAGGTACAATGAGCAGTTCTTC. Translation gives CASTLPDRGRLHRYNEQFF.

This clonotype was recorded at least ten times. This chain uses TRBV24-1 with TRBJ2-1; D is possibly TRBD2 (6 bases). The CDR3 runs to 16 residues. V gave up 4 bases and J gave up 0 bases, with 12 bases separating them. Looked up from germline, CDR1 is KGHDR and CDR2 is SFDVKD. CDR3 nucleotides: TGTGCCACCAGTGACCTAGCGCCGACCTCCTACAATGAGCAGTTCTTC. This codes for CATSDLAPTSYNEQFF.

The gene calls are TRBV4-1 and TRBJ2-7; D unclear. The CDR3 contains 14 residues. CDR1 and CDR2 (germline): MGHRA, YSYEKL. V was pared by 1 base and J by 3 bases, with 10 bases between. This CDR3 is CASSQAASVYEQYF. CDR3 bases: TGCGCCAGCAGCCAAGCAGCCTCAGTCTACGAGCAGTACTTC.

In its sample, this clonotype was seen many times. The chain has TRBV20-1 and TRBJ2-3; 7 bases are shared with TRBD2. The germline gives CDR1 DFQATT, CDR2 SNEGSKA (reference sequence). J lost 2 bases, V lost 6 bases, and 17 bases had no gene match. This CDR3 has 17 residues. The CDR3 spells CSASGIREAGDTDTQYF. As DNA, the CDR3 is TGCAGTGCCAGTGGTATAAGAGAGGCGGGAGACACAGATACGCAGTATTTT.

This clonotype was counted only a few times. This chain connects TRBV9 to TRBJ2-7, with D perhaps matching TRBD1 (5 bases). The V gene's germline CDR1 is SGDLS and CDR2 YYNGEE. The V end lost 0 bases, the J end lost 2 bases, and 12 bases lay between the germline ends. CDR3 length: 15 amino acids. Here the CDR3 DNA reads TGTGCCAGCAGCGTAGATATGGGGCCGGCCTACGAGCAGTACTTC. It codes for CASSVDMGPAYEQYF.

In this sample, this clonotype turned up a few times. The chain combines TRBV5-1 with TRBJ2-1; TRBD2 is a possible D gene (5 bases). Trimming left V 4 bases short and J 5 bases short, with 10 bases between. The CDR3 has 13 residues. Germline loops: CDR1 SGHRS, CDR2 YFSETQ. The CDR3 loop reads CASSPDGNNEQFF. Written as DNA, the CDR3 is TGCGCCAGCAGCCCGGACGGGAACAATGAGCAGTTCTTC.

This clonotype showed up many times. The J gene is TRBJ2-3, the V gene TRBV5-1; TRBD2 aligns across 11 bases. The CDR3 loop spans 17 amino acids. Germline loops: CDR1 SGHRS, CDR2 YFSETQ. J lost 4 bases, V lost 3 bases, and 10 bases had no gene match. CDR3 amino acids: CASSSGAGTSGSDTQYF. CDR3 nucleotides: TGCGCCAGCAGCTCGGGGGCCGGGACTAGCGGATCAGATACGCAGTATTTT.

V gene TRBV28 combines with J gene TRBJ2-7; 7 bases line up with TRBD2. This CDR3 is 13 amino acids long. From germline, CDR1 is MDHEN and CDR2 SYDVKM. The V segment lost 8 bases and the J segment 3 bases; nucleotides outside the gene matches: 7. CDR3 nucleotide sequence: TGTGCCAGCGGAGGGGAGGGATTCTACGAGCAGTACTTC. It encodes CASGGEGFYEQYF.

This sequence joins TRBV20-1 and TRBJ2-2; TRBD2 matches 7 bases. With V trimmed by 0 bases and J by 1 base, 8 bases remained unmatched. In germline, CDR1 is DFQATT, CDR2 SNEGSKA (reference sequence). This CDR3 is 17 amino acids long. As DNA, the CDR3 is TGCAGTGCTAGAGATTGGGGGAGGGCCGAGAACACCGGGGAGCTGTTTTTT. This codes for CSARDWGRAENTGELFF.

This sequence joins TRBV27 and TRBJ1-5, with 8 bases that match TRBD1. Germline CDR1 MNHEY, CDR2 SMNVEV (reference sequence). The CDR3 is made up of 16 amino acids. Trimming removed 0 bases from V and 6 bases from J; junction bases left unmatched: 7. The CDR3 region has the DNA TGTGCCAGCAGTTTATCGATAGCCAGGGGGCGTCAGCCCCAGCATTTT. It translates to CASSLSIARGRQPQHF.

V usage is TRBV4-1 and J usage is TRBJ1-6, with 8 bases matching TRBD1. The germline V gene has CDR1 MGHRA and CDR2 YSYEKL. Trimming cost V 3 bases and J 8 bases; bases outside gene matches: 6. The CDR3 length is 15 residues. DNA of the CDR3: TGCGCCAGCAGCCAGAGATCGACAGGGGATTCACCCCTCCACTTT. It is translated as CASSQRSTGDSPLHF.

The CDR3 reads CASSRLAGTYEQYF. CDR3 DNA sequence: TGTGCCAGCTCCCGACTAGCGGGAACCTACGAGCAGTACTTC. The V and J genes are TRBV12-3 or TRBV12-4 and TRBJ2-7; 11 bases are shared with TRBD2. V lost 8 bases, J lost 2 bases, and 5 bases stayed unmatched. This CDR3 has 14 amino acids.

A few counts support this clonotype. The chain links TRBV7-9 to TRBJ2-3; no reliable D call. V gave up 5 bases and J gave up 2 bases, with 8 bases separating them. Looked up from germline, CDR1 is SEHNR and CDR2 is FQNEAQ (reference sequence). The CDR3 extends over 13 amino acids. The CDR3 coding sequence is TGTGCCAGCAGCGACTCAAACACAGATACGCAGTATTTT. It codes for CASSDSNTDTQYF.

The rearrangement links TRBV5-1 to TRBJ2-7; 7 positions match TRBD2. V shed 0 bases and J 1 base; nucleotides not matched to a gene: 7. This CDR3 is built from 16 residues. The germline V gene has CDR1 SGHRS and CDR2 YFSETQ. As DNA, the CDR3 is TGCGCCAGCAGCTTGGTTCTAGCGGATCTTTCCTACGAGCAGTACTTC. Encoded protein: CASSLVLADLSYEQYF.

This clonotype has at least ten counts. CDR3 coding DNA: TGTGCCAGCAGTCCCCAGGGGGCGGCGAACACTGAAGCTTTCTTT. It encodes CASSPQGAANTEAFF. This chain uses TRBV12-3 or TRBV12-4 with TRBJ1-1, with 8 bases that match TRBD1. Losses at the gene ends were 5 bases for V and 1 base for J; bases not matched to a gene: 6. The CDR3 runs 15 residues.

The chain combines TRBV7-3 with TRBJ2-6, with TRBD1 matching 12 bases. This CDR3 spans 18 amino acids. Germline V gene lookup returns CDR1 SGHTA and CDR2 FQGTGA. V trimming: 5 bases; J trimming: 4 bases; junction bases outside the gene matches: 9. CDR3 protein: CASSPQGQGATGANVLTF. CDR3 nucleotides: TGTGCCAGCAGCCCCCAGGGACAGGGGGCGACCGGGGCCAACGTCCTGACTTTC.